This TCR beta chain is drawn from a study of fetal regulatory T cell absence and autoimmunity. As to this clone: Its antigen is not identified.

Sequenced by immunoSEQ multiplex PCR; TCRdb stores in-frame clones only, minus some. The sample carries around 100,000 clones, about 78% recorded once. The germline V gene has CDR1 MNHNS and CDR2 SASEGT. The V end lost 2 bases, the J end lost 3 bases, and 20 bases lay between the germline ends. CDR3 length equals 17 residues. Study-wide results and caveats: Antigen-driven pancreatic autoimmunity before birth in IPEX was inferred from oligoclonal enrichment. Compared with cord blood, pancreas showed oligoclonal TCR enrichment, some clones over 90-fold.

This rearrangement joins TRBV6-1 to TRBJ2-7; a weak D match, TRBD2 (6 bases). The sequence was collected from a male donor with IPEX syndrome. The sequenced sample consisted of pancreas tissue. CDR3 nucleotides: TGTGCCAGCAGTGAACCGCGGAGGGGTCTATCCAACTACGAGCAGTACTTC. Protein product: CASSEPRRGLSNYEQYF.